Below, one T cell receptor (beta chain) is given with its context. V shed 1 base and J shed 5 bases, with 26 bases lying between them. The CDR3 consists of 19 residues. Germline CDR1 and CDR2: SQVTM and ANQGSEA. Investigators excluded patients with uncontrolled infection, other autoimmune disease, pregnancy or lactation. This sample stems from a study of T cells in Graves' hyperthyroidism and ophthalmopathy. Researchers took RNA transcripts and amplified the TCR beta CDR3 regions from them. When the TCR CDR3 underwent first-round RT-PCR, the HTBI primer set was used. One entry per CDR3 protein, called by TCRdb with MiXCR from the multiplex PCR reads. The profile shows fewer than 650,000 distinct CDR3 sequences, 40% to 55% of them singletons.

What was sequenced was peripheral blood or thyroid tissue (not recorded which). The chain couples TRBV29-1 to TRBJ2-2; TRBD1 is a possible D gene (5 bases). This receptor was taken from an adult woman with Graves' disease, either hyperthyroidism or ophthalmopathy (not recorded which). The CDR3 protein is CSVEVWGTAGPKGTGELFF. Here the CDR3 DNA reads TGCAGCGTTGAAGTGTGGGGCACGGCAGGCCCCAAAGGGACCGGGGAGCTGTTTTTT.